Listed here are 17 T cell receptor beta chains from one sample, sequenced in a study of T cells in narcolepsy. Clones were sequenced by immunoSEQ multiplex PCR, and TCRdb holds only the in-frame ones, with some missing. Among about 24,000 clones listed, just over 60% were seen once. The material sequenced was memory (CD45RA-) CD4+ T cells from blood. The receptors derive from a human donor in good health.

This chain joins TRBV5-1 and TRBJ1-2; 7 bases are shared with TRBD1. With V trimmed by 5 bases and J by 1 base, 5 bases remained unmatched. CDR1 and CDR2 (germline): SGHRS, YFSETQ. The CDR3 runs 14 residues. CDR3 sequence (DNA): TGCGCCAGCAGTCGAGACAGGGATAACTATGGCTACACCTTC. The encoded protein is CASSRDRDNYGYTF.

The rearrangement links TRBV27 to TRBJ2-7, with no clear D. Looked up from germline, CDR1 is MNHEY and CDR2 is SMNVEV (reference sequence). The CDR3 spans 14 residues. V shed 8 bases and J shed 3 bases, with 17 bases lying between them. The CDR3 DNA reads as TGTGCCAGCGGCCGGCAGAGCAGGCGCTACGAGCAGTACTTC. It is translated as CASGRQSRRYEQYF.

The sample holds one count of this clone. The chain uses TRBV5-1 and TRBJ2-1; D might be TRBD2 (6 bases). The CDR3 runs 15 residues. The germline CDR1 and CDR2 sequences are SGHRS and YFSETQ. Trimming stripped 2 bases from V and 2 bases from J, with 11 bases between. The CDR3 region is CASSFRESTYNEQFF. The CDR3 DNA is TGCGCCAGCAGCTTCCGGGAGAGCACCTACAATGAGCAGTTCTTC.

The chain employs TRBV11-1 and TRBJ2-1; 9 nucleotides align to TRBD2. The germline V gene encodes CDR1 SGHAT and CDR2 FQDESV (reference sequence). The CDR3 runs 14 residues. With V trimmed by 6 bases and J by 10 bases, 10 bases remained unmatched. CDR3 protein: CASRLTAGGPEQFF. CDR3 DNA sequence: TGTGCCAGCAGACTAACAGCGGGAGGCCCCGAGCAGTTCTTC.

The chain carries TRBV7-7 and TRBJ2-5; tentatively, D is TRBD2 (6 bases). CDR3 size: 14 residues. Germline CDR1 and CDR2: SSHAT and FNYEAQ (reference sequence). The CDR3 DNA follows: TGTGCTAGCGGCTTAAGTATCGTACAAGAGACCCAGTACTTC. Residues: CASGLSIVQETQYF.

This clone has a handful of counts. V usage is TRBV2 and J usage is TRBJ1-4; D perhaps matches TRBD1 (6 bases). V was shortened by 8 bases and J by 5 bases, with 15 bases between the two germline ends. The V gene's germline CDR1 is SNHLY and CDR2 FYNNEI. The CDR3 length is 14 residues. CDR3 protein: CASADTGQNEKLFF. The CDR3 coding sequence is TGTGCCAGCGCTGACACAGGGCAAAATGAAAAACTGTTTTTT.

The chain is built from TRBV5-1 and TRBJ2-7; the D gene could be TRBD1 or TRBD2 (5 bases each). The V end was cut by 4 bases, the J end by 0 bases, with 17 bases between. This CDR3 comprises 16 residues. CDR1 is SGHRS, CDR2 YFSETQ, per germline. The CDR3 is CASSPQGPPSSYEQYF. CDR3 coding DNA: TGCGCCAGCAGCCCCCAGGGACCACCGAGCTCCTACGAGCAGTACTTC.

This clone was seen only a few times. This chain uses TRBV10-2 with TRBJ1-1, with D hard to call. This CDR3 region has 16 residues. Germline CDR1 WSHSY, CDR2 SAAADI. V lost 6 bases, J lost 1 base, and 18 bases lay in between. CDR3 residues: CASRPSDAGGNTEAFF. The CDR3 DNA reads TGCGCCAGCAGGCCCTCGGACGCAGGAGGGAACACTGAAGCTTTCTTT.

This clone was recorded a few times. The chain employs TRBV6-5 and TRBJ2-7; 9 bases map to TRBD2. V lost 0 bases to trimming and J lost 8 bases; unmatched junction nucleotides: 8. In germline, CDR1 is MNHEY, CDR2 SVGAGI. The CDR3 spans 15 residues. The CDR3 region is CASSYSAGGRGQQYF. In nucleotides, the CDR3 is TGTGCCAGCAGTTACTCGGCGGGGGGGAGGGGCCAGCAGTACTTC.

This clone appeared a few times. The rearrangement uses TRBV15 and TRBJ1-4; D unresolved. The CDR3 has 15 amino acids. Germline CDR1 is LNHNV and CDR2 is YYDKDF (reference sequence). With 0 bases removed from V and 8 bases from J, the gap between germline ends came to 13 bases. The CDR3 spells CATSRDERSWEKLFF. The DNA of the CDR3 is TGTGCCACCAGCAGAGATGAGCGAAGCTGGGAAAAACTGTTTTTT. The variable domain in full, with the rest retrieved from reference TRBV15 and TRBJ1-4, is DAMVIQNPRYQVTQFGKPVTLSCSQTLNHNVMYWYQQKSSQAPKLLFHYYDKDFNNEADTPDNFQSRRPNTSFCFLDIRSPGLGDTAMYLCATSRDERSWEKLFFGSGTQLSVL.

This chain links TRBV14 with TRBJ1-3; tentatively, D is TRBD1 (5 bases). V dropped 4 bases and J dropped 6 bases, with 7 bases sitting between them. The CDR3 covers 12 residues. Germline V gives CDR1 SGHDN, CDR2 FVKESK. This chain's CDR3 is CASSRDLNTIYF. CDR3 nucleotides: TGTGCCAGCAGCCGGGACTTAAACACCATATATTTT.

The chain couples TRBV5-1 to TRBJ2-3, with no clear D. CDR1 SGHRS and CDR2 YFSETQ come from the germline V gene. The CDR3 runs to 11 residues. V gave up 0 bases and J gave up 6 bases, with 2 bases separating them. This CDR3 reads CASSLGDTQYF. In nucleotides, the CDR3 is TGCGCCAGCAGCTTGGGTGATACGCAGTATTTT. The full variable domain, in which reference TRBV5-1 and TRBJ2-3 provide the parts outside the CDR3, is KAGVTQTPRYLIKTRGQQVTLSCSPISGHRSVSWYQQTPGQGLQFLFEYFSETQRNKGNFPGRFSGRQFSNSRSEMNVSTLELGDSALYLCASSLGDTQYFGPGTRLTVL.

J is TRBJ2-1 and V is TRBV4-2; D is ambiguous. The V end lost 5 bases, the J end lost 8 bases, and 13 bases lay between the germline ends. The CDR3 length is 13 residues. The germline V gene encodes CDR1 LGHNA and CDR2 YNFKEQ. The CDR3 sequence: CASSSNRRDEQFF. Here the CDR3 DNA reads TGTGCCAGCAGCTCAAACAGAAGGGATGAGCAGTTCTTC.

This chain connects TRBV7-2 to TRBJ2-7; weak D call: TRBD2 (6 bases). Germline lookup yields CDR1 SGHTA and CDR2 FQGNSA. The germline V and J ends were trimmed by 5 bases and 1 base, with 12 bases remaining between them. CDR3 length equals 14 residues. DNA for the CDR3: TGTGCCAGCAGCCTAAATAGCGGTTCCTACGAGCAGTACTTC. Its protein is CASSLNSGSYEQYF.

This clone came up a few times. The chain links TRBV7-9 to TRBJ2-1, with D maybe TRBD2 (6 bases). Looked up from germline, CDR1 is SEHNR and CDR2 is FQNEAQ (reference sequence). Trimming pared 5 bases from V and 8 bases from J, leaving 19 bases between. CDR3 length equals 15 residues. In nucleotides, the CDR3 is TGTGCCAGCAGCGCGGGGTCCTCCGGGGTCGATGAGCAGTTCTTC. Translating gives CASSAGSSGVDEQFF. Full variable domain (remainder filled in from reference TRBV7-9 and TRBJ2-1): DTGVSQNPRHKITKRGQNVTFRCDPISEHNRLYWYRQTLGQGPEFLTYFQNEAQLEKSRLLSDRFSAERPKGSFSTLEIQRTEQGDSAMYLCASSAGSSGVDEQFFGPGTRLTVL.

The table lists this clone with a few counts. J is TRBJ2-6 and V is TRBV5-1, with D perhaps being TRBD1 or TRBD2 (5 bases each). The CDR3 runs 16 residues. The germline CDR1 and CDR2 sequences are SGHRS and YFSETQ. V lost 2 bases to trimming and J lost 2 bases, with 11 bases between them. The CDR3 sequence: CASSLLPGPGANVLTF. The CDR3 DNA sequence: TGCGCCAGCAGCTTATTGCCGGGGCCTGGGGCCAACGTCCTGACTTTC.

The J gene is TRBJ1-2, the V gene TRBV29-1; the match to TRBD1 covers 7 bases. CDR3 length: 13 amino acids. Germline-derived CDR1 and CDR2 are SQVTM and ANQGSEA. V shed 7 bases and J 1 base; nucleotides not matched to a gene: 6. CDR3 residues: CSAQGRGNYGYTF. CDR3 coding DNA: TGCAGCGCACAGGGGCGGGGTAACTATGGCTACACCTTC. Full variable domain (outside the CDR3, taken from reference TRBV29-1 and TRBJ1-2): SAVISQKPSRDICQRGTSLTIQCQVDSQVTMMFWYRQQPGQSLTLIATANQGSEATYESGFVIDKFPISRPNLTFSTLTVSNMSPEDSSIYLCSAQGRGNYGYTFGSGTRLTVV.